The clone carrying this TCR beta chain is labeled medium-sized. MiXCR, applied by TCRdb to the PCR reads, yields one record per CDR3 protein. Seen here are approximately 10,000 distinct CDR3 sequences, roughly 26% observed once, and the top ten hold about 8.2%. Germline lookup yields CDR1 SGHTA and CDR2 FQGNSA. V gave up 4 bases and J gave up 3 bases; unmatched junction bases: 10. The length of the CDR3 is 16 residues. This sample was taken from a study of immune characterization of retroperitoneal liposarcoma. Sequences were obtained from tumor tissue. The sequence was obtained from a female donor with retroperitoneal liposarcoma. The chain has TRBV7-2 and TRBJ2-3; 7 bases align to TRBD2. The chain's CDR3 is CASSSGTIRLTDTQYF. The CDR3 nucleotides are TGTGCCAGCAGCTCGGGGACTATAAGGCTTACAGATACGCAGTATTTT.